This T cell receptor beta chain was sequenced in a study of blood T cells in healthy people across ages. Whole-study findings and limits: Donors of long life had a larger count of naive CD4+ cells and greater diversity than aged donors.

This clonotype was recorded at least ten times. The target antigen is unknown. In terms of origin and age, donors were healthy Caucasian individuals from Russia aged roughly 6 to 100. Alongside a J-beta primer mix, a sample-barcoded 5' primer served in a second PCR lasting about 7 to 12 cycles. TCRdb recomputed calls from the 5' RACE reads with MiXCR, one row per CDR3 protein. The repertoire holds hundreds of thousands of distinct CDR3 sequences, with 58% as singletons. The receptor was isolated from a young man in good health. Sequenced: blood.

CDR3 sequence reads: CASSLGDQPQHF. The CDR3 nucleotides read TGTGCCAGCAGCTTAGGGGATCAGCCCCAGCATTTT. V usage is TRBV5-6 and J usage is TRBJ1-5; the D gene is possibly TRBD1 (5 bases). In germline, CDR1 is SGHDT, CDR2 YYEEEE. With 2 bases removed from V and 5 bases from J, the gap between germline ends came to 5 bases. The CDR3 has 12 residues.